The T cell receptor (beta chain) under discussion was sequenced for a study of blood T cell repertoires in COVID-19. Background on the study: COVID-19 samples from acute and convalescent phases originated in the United States, Italy and Spain. T cells, B-cell-depleted T cells, or PBMCs supplied cDNA or gDNA.

The Seattle patients, enrolled during active infection, were followed longitudinally. In the original workflow: Cell counts per sample came from amplifying reference gene primers. The protocol was immunoSEQ multiplex PCR, while the TCRdb copy is restricted to in-frame clones and leaves out a portion. From that table come the V and J calls and clone size; the DNA was used to work out D and trimming. Of about 52,000 clones in the sample, 82% were seen once. This CDR3 has 19 amino acids. Germline V gene sequence: CDR1 LGHNA, CDR2 YSLEER. After removal of 3 bases from V and 2 bases from J, the junction contained 9 bases not matched to a gene. This clone was found once.

The receptor was derived from a man older than 75 with COVID-19, enrolled during active disease. Sequences were obtained from peripheral blood. This chain connects TRBV4-3 to TRBJ2-2, with TRBD2 matching 13 bases. In DNA form, the CDR3 reads TGCGCCAGCAGCCACACTAGCGGGGGGGCCGGGCACAACACCGGGGAGCTGTTTTTT. It yields the protein CASSHTSGGAGHNTGELFF.